The T cell receptor (beta chain) described here comes from a study of blood T cell repertoires in COVID-19. Background on the study: Samples came from the United States, Italy and Spain, spanning acute and convalescent COVID-19.

Seattle enrolled patients during active infection and tracked them longitudinally. Original methodology: Scientists estimated how many nucleated cells there were by amplifying reference gene primers. Sequenced by immunoSEQ multiplex PCR; TCRdb stores in-frame clones only, minus some. V, J and clone size were drawn from that table, and D and trimming were deduced from the DNA. The table lists around 270,000 clones, approximately 85% of them singletons. Sequencing input: peripheral blood. The clonotype comes from a human donor with COVID-19, enrolled during active disease. The donor label of this sample is uncertain.

The CDR3 DNA reads TGTGCCAGCAGTAAGGACAGGGGGCGCACCGGGGAGCTGTTTTTT. Amino acid sequence: CASSKDRGRTGELFF. The rearrangement links TRBV9 to TRBJ2-2, with 11 positions matching TRBD1. The junction had 4 bases not matched to a gene; V was cut back by 5 bases and J by 4 bases. Per the germline V gene, CDR1 is SGDLS and CDR2 is YYNGEE. This CDR3 is built from 15 residues.